The entry below gives a single T cell receptor (beta chain) sequence along with its context. Under the authors' procedure: Reference gene primer amplification gave nucleated cell count estimates. Only in-frame clones appear in the TCRdb table, and some are missing; sequencing was by immunoSEQ multiplex PCR. D and trimming come from the DNA, and the V and J calls and clone size come from that table. Here the sample spans hundreds of thousands of clones, 75% to 90% being singletons. V dropped 4 bases and J dropped 5; count of bases not matched to a gene: 4. The CDR3 contains 13 residues. The sample is drawn from a study of blood T cell repertoires in COVID-19. Study information: Samples came from the United States, Italy and Spain, spanning acute and convalescent COVID-19.

Seattle's enrolled individuals joined amid active infection and were then monitored longitudinally. The sequence derives from a woman aged 70-85 years with COVID-19, enrolled during active disease. This chain uses TRBV12-3 or TRBV12-4 with TRBJ1-1, with 7 nucleotides matching TRBD1. The sample consisted of peripheral blood. This CDR3 reads CASSSGQLTEAFF. The CDR3 DNA reads as TGTGCCAGCAGTTCGGGACAGCTAACTGAAGCTTTCTTT.